The text below deals with one T cell receptor (beta chain). Its target is unknown. The CDR3 sequence is 13 residues long. The V segment lost 3 bases and the J segment 6 bases; nucleotides outside the gene matches: 4. Per germline, CDR1 LGHNA and CDR2 YNFKEQ. This specimen belongs to a study of T cells in Graves' hyperthyroidism and ophthalmopathy. Study-level information: The authors collected peripheral blood at initial diagnosis, before any treatment. Study results and limitations: The majority of expanded thyroid clonotypes above 0.001 also appeared in blood.

Amplification of TCR beta CDR3 regions was performed using RNA transcripts as template. With the HTBI primer set, the TCR CDR3 went through a first round of RT-PCR. TCRdb itself ran the multiplex PCR reads through MiXCR, one entry per CDR3 protein. Of approximately 610,000 distinct CDR3 sequences listed, roughly 17% are singletons. Hyperthyroidism of Graves' type that showed no ophthalmopathy progression within 18 months was stable. The diagnoses drew upon clinical symptoms, serum thyroxine and TRAb, thyroid ultrasound and orbital computed tomography. This receptor was obtained from a woman under 30 with Graves' hyperthyroidism. Sequencing input: blood. The rearrangement uses TRBV4-2 and TRBJ2-7; 8 bases line up with TRBD1. The CDR3 nucleotides are TGTGCCAGCAGCCAGACGACAGGGGTCGAGCAGTACTTC. It translates to CASSQTTGVEQYF.